Below, 13 T cell receptor beta chains from the same sample are listed, as sequenced in a study of T cells in Graves' hyperthyroidism and ophthalmopathy. What was amplified from RNA transcripts were TCR beta CDR3 regions. First-round RT-PCR of the TCR CDR3 relied on the HTBI primer set. From the multiplex PCR reads, TCRdb called clonotypes with MiXCR, one entry per CDR3 protein. Of some 600,000 distinct CDR3 sequences in the sample, 11% to 15% were seen once. The sequenced sample consisted of blood. These receptors came from a woman aged 30 to 39 with Graves' hyperthyroidism that later progressed to Graves' ophthalmopathy.

This clonotype was recorded many times. V usage is TRBV6-1 and J usage is TRBJ1-1, with unresolved D. The CDR3 runs to 14 residues. The germline V gene has CDR1 MNHNS and CDR2 SASEGT. The V end was cut by 8 bases, the J end by 3 bases, with 16 bases between. In DNA, the CDR3 is TGTGCCAGCGGGAGAGCGATGCTTTACACTGAAGCTTTCTTT. Its translation is CASGRAMLYTEAFF.

This clonotype was recorded many times. The rearrangement uses TRBV24-1 and TRBJ2-5; D remains ambiguous. Germline-derived CDR1 and CDR2 are KGHDR and SFDVKD. The CDR3 loop spans 14 amino acids. V shed 5 bases and J shed 0 bases, with 9 bases lying between them. CDR3 protein: CATSAIDHQETQYF. CDR3 coding DNA: TGTGCCACCAGTGCTATAGACCACCAAGAGACCCAGTACTTC.

This clonotype was counted at least ten times. The genes are TRBV7-2 and TRBJ2-7; 8 nucleotides match TRBD1. The CDR3 is made up of 14 amino acids. V lost 4 bases, J lost 1 base, and 3 bases stayed unmatched. Germline V lookup: CDR1 SGHTA, CDR2 FQGNSA. The CDR3 protein is CASSYGQGSYEQYF. The CDR3 DNA sequence: TGTGCCAGCAGCTACGGACAGGGTTCCTACGAGCAGTACTTC. Full variable domain (rest looked up from reference TRBV7-2 and TRBJ2-7): GAGVSQSPSNKVTEKGKDVELRCDPISGHTALYWYRQSLGQGLEFLIYFQGNSAPDKSGLPSDRFSAERTGGSVSTLTIQRTQQEDSAVYLCASSYGQGSYEQYFGPGTRLTVT.

V usage is TRBV30 and J usage is TRBJ2-1; no clear D. The germline gives CDR1 GTSNPN, CDR2 SVGIG (reference sequence). The CDR3 loop spans 11 amino acids. Trimming shortened V by 3 bases and J by 9 bases, and 9 bases separated the two germline ends. The CDR3 DNA reads as TGTGCCTGGAGCGCCCTAGTTGAGCAGTTCTTC. It is translated as CAWSALVEQFF.

A few counts support this clonotype. As DNA, the CDR3 is TGTGCCAGCAGCCCCCCCAGGGCGGCTGAGCAGTTCTTC. It specifies CASSPPRAAEQFF. V gene TRBV7-9 combines with J gene TRBJ2-1; tentative D call: TRBD1 (5 bases). Trimming cost V 5 bases and J 9 bases, with 14 bases left between them. This CDR3 spans 13 amino acids. Germline CDR1 is SEHNR and CDR2 is FQNEAQ (reference sequence).

This clonotype was seen at least ten times. This chain links TRBV11-2 with TRBJ1-4, with 10 bases lining up with TRBD1. Germline CDR1 SGHAT, CDR2 FQNNGV. This CDR3 is 15 amino acids long. The V gene end was trimmed by 3 bases and the J gene end by 8 bases; junction bases not matched to a gene: 6. The CDR3 is CASSLGQGYYEKLFF. The CDR3 region has the DNA TGTGCCAGCAGCTTGGGACAGGGGTATTACGAAAAACTGTTTTTT.

This clonotype came up many times. The chain carries TRBV7-2 and TRBJ2-3; the D gene is possibly TRBD1 (6 bases). From germline, CDR1 is SGHTA and CDR2 FQGNSA. Trimming left V 3 bases short and J 2 bases short, with 12 bases between. The CDR3 totals 15 residues. CDR3 loop: CASSFRGADTDTQYF. Here the CDR3 DNA reads TGTGCCAGCAGCTTCAGGGGAGCGGACACAGATACGCAGTATTTT. Full variable domain (missing parts from reference TRBV7-2 and TRBJ2-3): GAGVSQSPSNKVTEKGKDVELRCDPISGHTALYWYRQSLGQGLEFLIYFQGNSAPDKSGLPSDRFSAERTGGSVSTLTIQRTQQEDSAVYLCASSFRGADTDTQYFGPGTRLTVL.

This clonotype has more than one count but fewer than ten. This may be a read error, as it is one base from a much larger clone. The rearrangement links TRBV5-6 to TRBJ2-1; D not certain. The CDR3 is 14 residues long. Germline CDR1 SGHDT, CDR2 YYEEEE. V lost 4 bases, J lost 10 bases, and 18 bases lay in between. The DNA for the CDR3 is TGTGCCAGCAGCGGCCAGAGCGAGGTCTACGAGCAGTTCTTC. This sequence encodes CASSGQSEVYEQFF.

This clonotype was counted ten times or more. This CDR3 reads CSARDDPLKHRDNEQFF. As DNA, the CDR3 is TGCAGTGCTAGAGATGATCCCCTCAAACACAGAGACAATGAGCAGTTCTTC. This chain connects TRBV20-1 to TRBJ2-1; D remains ambiguous. CDR1 and CDR2 from the germline V gene are DFQATT and SNEGSKA (reference sequence). V lost 0 bases and J 5 bases, leaving 20 bases between the germline ends. The CDR3 sequence is 17 residues long.

V gene TRBV19 combines with J gene TRBJ2-1; D remains ambiguous. Per the germline V gene, CDR1 is LNHDA and CDR2 is SQIVND (reference sequence). Trimming removed 3 bases at V and 3 bases at J, with 12 bases between. CDR3 length: 15 amino acids. CDR3 region: CASSMVSGFYNEQFF. CDR3 in DNA: TGTGCCAGTAGTATGGTGTCGGGTTTCTACAATGAGCAGTTCTTC.

This clonotype was seen a handful of times. The chain couples TRBV11-3 to TRBJ2-1, with D maybe TRBD2 (6 bases). CDR1 and CDR2 (germline): SGHNT, YENEEA. V was shortened by 3 bases and J by 6 bases, with 12 bases between the two germline ends. This CDR3 region has 14 residues. The CDR3 DNA reads as TGTGCCAGCAGCTTGGATGGGGGAGGCAATGAGCAGTTCTTC. Protein: CASSLDGGGNEQFF.

The chain couples TRBV9 to TRBJ2-3; no firm D call. This CDR3 is built from 17 residues. Trimming took off 0 bases at V and 2 bases at J, with 16 bases between the two ends. The germline gives CDR1 SGDLS, CDR2 YYNGEE. CDR3 sequence (DNA): TGTGCCAGCAGCGTAGGATGGAGTACCCCGCTCACAGATACGCAGTATTTT. Translation: CASSVGWSTPLTDTQYF.

The gene calls are TRBV6-4 and TRBJ1-2; tentatively, D is TRBD1 (6 bases). The CDR3 extends over 15 amino acids. Germline lookup yields CDR1 MRHNA and CDR2 SNTAGT. Trimming removed 6 bases at V and 2 bases at J, with 16 bases between. CDR3 coding DNA: TGTGCCAGCAGCCAATCCCTCACAGGGAACTATGGCTACACCTTC. Its protein is CASSQSLTGNYGYTF.